These 30 T cell receptor beta chains came from one sample sequenced in a study of T cells in Graves' hyperthyroidism and ophthalmopathy. Amplification yielded TCR beta CDR3 regions, with RNA transcripts as the source. TCR CDR3 underwent first-round RT-PCR with the HTBI primer set. MiXCR, run by TCRdb on the multiplex PCR reads, gives a single entry per CDR3 protein. In the table there are a few hundred thousand distinct CDR3 sequences, over 15% of which are singletons. The sequenced sample consisted of blood. These receptors were obtained from a woman aged 50 to 65 with Graves' hyperthyroidism.

A note on this clonotype: This could be a read error, since a much larger clone is one nucleotide away. The chain is built from TRBV6-1 and TRBJ2-1; 8 bases match TRBD1. Per the germline V gene, CDR1 is MNHNS and CDR2 is SASEGT. The V segment lost 4 bases and the J segment 4 bases; nucleotides outside the gene matches: 6. The CDR3 is made up of 15 amino acids. The CDR3 DNA reads TGTGCCAGCAGTGCCAGGGGGCCAGGGTACAATGAGCAGTTCTTC. This codes for CASSARGPGYNEQFF.

This clonotype was found a few times. Here the CDR3 reads CASTQGVNEKLFF. The CDR3 bases are TGTGCCAGTACCCAGGGGGTTAATGAAAAACTGTTTTTT. The rearrangement links TRBV7-8 to TRBJ1-4; TRBD1 agrees at 7 bases. CDR1 is SGHVS and CDR2 is FQNEAQ in the germline V gene. Losses at the gene ends were 9 bases for V and 4 bases for J; bases not matched to a gene: 5. The CDR3 has 13 amino acids.

This sequence joins TRBV5-6 and TRBJ1-6, with a weak D call TRBD1 (6 bases). V dropped 4 bases and J dropped 13 bases, with 24 bases sitting between them. Germline lookup yields CDR1 SGHDT and CDR2 YYEEEE. This CDR3 contains 16 residues. CDR3 sequence (DNA): TGTGCCAGCAGCATCATCTCCCGGACAGCCGTCGGGCCCCTCCACTTT. It yields the protein CASSIISRTAVGPLHF.

The chain combines TRBV6-1 with TRBJ2-7, with D possibly being TRBD2 (6 bases). The CDR3 runs 14 residues. Germline V gene data show CDR1 as MNHNS and CDR2 as SASEGT. V lost 5 bases and J 2 bases, leaving 13 bases between the germline ends. The CDR3 is CASSISGLPYEQYF. The DNA of the CDR3 is TGTGCCAGCAGTATTAGCGGACTTCCCTACGAGCAGTACTTC.

This clonotype was counted only a few times. This CDR3 is CSASNSGQETQYF. The CDR3 nucleotides read TGCAGTGCTAGTAATAGCGGACAAGAGACCCAGTACTTC. J is TRBJ2-5 and V is TRBV20-1, with a possible D match to TRBD2 (6 bases). This CDR3 contains 13 residues. V was cut by 3 bases and J by 2 bases, with 10 bases left in between. CDR1 is DFQATT and CDR2 is SNEGSKA in the germline V gene (reference sequence).

A few counts support this clonotype. The CDR3: CASRRQGYYNEQFF. CDR3 sequence (DNA): TGTGCCAGCAGACGACAGGGGTATTACAATGAGCAGTTCTTC. The chain links TRBV28 to TRBJ2-1, with 8 positions matching TRBD1. The V gene's germline CDR1 is MDHEN and CDR2 SYDVKM. This CDR3 is 14 amino acids long. V lost 6 bases and J lost 4; bases outside the gene matches: 5.

The rearrangement links TRBV10-3 to TRBJ1-2, with 7 bases fitting TRBD1. The CDR3 loop spans 15 amino acids. V shed 3 bases and J 8 bases; nucleotides not matched to a gene: 12. Germline V gene sequence: CDR1 ENHRY, CDR2 SYGVKD. DNA for the CDR3: TGTGCCATCAGTGACGGTACAGGGGAGTTAAGGGGCTACACCTTC. It translates to CAISDGTGELRGYTF.

This clonotype showed up just a few times. A much larger clone is a single base away; this may be a read error. The gene calls are TRBV18 and TRBJ1-1, with D perhaps matching TRBD1 (6 bases). Trimming left V 5 bases short and J 4 bases short, with 11 bases between. Germline assignment: CDR1 KGHSH and CDR2 LQKENI. The CDR3 contains 13 residues. The CDR3 DNA reads TGTGCCAGCTCATCAGGGGAAGGCACTGAAGCTTTCTTT. It codes for CASSSGEGTEAFF.

The chain links TRBV14 to TRBJ2-7; D is unresolved. The germline V gene encodes CDR1 SGHDN and CDR2 FVKESK. Trimming took off 4 bases at V and 3 bases at J, with 7 bases between the two ends. This CDR3 is 12 amino acids long. CDR3 sequence: CASSLQYYEQYF. CDR3 coding DNA: TGTGCCAGCAGCCTTCAGTACTACGAGCAGTACTTC.

This clonotype was found many times. The chain uses TRBV27 and TRBJ1-6; the D is unclear. The germline V gene has CDR1 MNHEY and CDR2 SMNVEV (reference sequence). The CDR3 consists of 15 residues. V gave up 3 bases and J gave up 4 bases, with 10 bases separating them. CDR3 amino acids: CASSLAAEYNSPLHF. The CDR3 nucleotides are TGTGCCAGCAGTTTGGCGGCCGAGTATAATTCACCCCTCCACTTT.

This clonotype was seen ten or more times. The chain has TRBV12-3 or TRBV12-4 and TRBJ2-3, with D possibly TRBD2 on 6 matching bases. The CDR3 runs to 16 residues. V was clipped by 5 bases and J by 0 bases, with 15 bases between them. The CDR3 sequence: CASSPGTSASTDTQYF. The CDR3 DNA is TGTGCCAGCAGTCCCGGGACTTCAGCTAGCACAGATACGCAGTATTTT.

This clonotype was recorded at least ten times. The chain is built from TRBV11-2 and TRBJ2-7; D unclear. The V and J ends lost 5 bases and 3 bases respectively, with 5 bases between them. The CDR3 runs 11 residues. The germline V gene encodes CDR1 SGHAT and CDR2 FQNNGV. The CDR3 sequence: CASSPNYEQYF. For the CDR3, the DNA is TGTGCCAGCAGCCCGAACTACGAGCAGTACTTC.

This clonotype has more than one count but fewer than ten. The rearrangement uses TRBV2 and TRBJ2-3, with 7 nucleotides matching TRBD1. Germline trimming cut 8 bases from V and 3 bases from J; bases unmatched to any gene: 2. The CDR3 runs to 12 residues. From germline, CDR1 is SNHLY and CDR2 FYNNEI. CDR3 residues: CASGTVTDTQYF. The CDR3 DNA sequence: TGTGCCAGCGGGACAGTGACAGATACGCAGTATTTT.

A few counts support this clonotype. The gene calls are TRBV2 and TRBJ2-1, with D possibly being TRBD2 (6 bases). CDR1 is SNHLY and CDR2 is FYNNEI in the germline V gene. This CDR3 region has 12 residues. Between the trimmed V and J ends, which lost 7 bases and 4 bases, there was a span of 8 bases. CDR3 sequence reads: CASTSGYNEQFF. The CDR3 coding sequence is TGTGCCAGCACGAGCGGGTACAATGAGCAGTTCTTC.

In its sample, this clonotype was seen many times. The J gene is TRBJ2-1, the V gene TRBV11-3; 10 bases are a match to TRBD1. The CDR3 is made up of 17 amino acids. The ends lost 9 bases at V and 7 bases at J; junction bases unmatched: 18. The germline V gene has CDR1 SGHNT and CDR2 YENEEA. CDR3 sequence reads: CASRVRPTGQGWNEQFF. CDR3 nucleotide sequence: TGTGCCAGTCGGGTAAGGCCCACGGGACAGGGGTGGAATGAGCAGTTCTTC.

This clonotype was counted a few times. The chain couples TRBV4-2 to TRBJ1-1; a weak D match, TRBD1 (5 bases). V lost 0 bases, J lost 5 bases, and 16 bases lay in between. Per the germline V gene, CDR1 is LGHNA and CDR2 is YNFKEQ. The CDR3 totals 16 residues. The CDR3 bases are TGTGCCAGCAGCCAAGATTTCCGGGACCGGAGGACTGAAGCTTTCTTT. Amino acid sequence: CASSQDFRDRRTEAFF.

The chain carries TRBV6-5 and TRBJ1-2, with 7 positions matching TRBD1. The CDR3 runs to 15 residues. Germline assignment: CDR1 MNHEY and CDR2 SVGAGI. V gave up 0 bases and J gave up 6 bases; unmatched junction bases: 7. For the CDR3, the DNA is TGTGCCAGCAGTTACTCGAGGACAGGCAGAAATGGCTACACCTTC. It encodes CASSYSRTGRNGYTF.

The chain is built from TRBV3-1 and TRBJ2-2; TRBD2 matches 7 bases. Germline lookup yields CDR1 LGHDT and CDR2 YNNKEL (reference sequence). The ends lost 4 bases at V and 4 bases at J; junction bases unmatched: 6. This CDR3 comprises 15 residues. CDR3 DNA: TGTGCCAGCAGCCTCCCTAGCGGTCGCACCGGGGAGCTGTTTTTT. It is translated as CASSLPSGRTGELFF.

Ten or more counts support this clonotype. The chain combines TRBV6-1 with TRBJ1-2; 8 bases agree with TRBD1. After removal of 7 bases from V and 4 bases from J, the junction contained 8 bases not matched to a gene. The CDR3 has 14 amino acids. Germline CDR1 is MNHNS and CDR2 is SASEGT. The CDR3 here is CASTRQGSSYGYTF. Here the CDR3 DNA reads TGTGCCAGCACCCGACAGGGGTCCAGCTATGGCTACACCTTC.

This clonotype was counted only a few times. The rearrangement links TRBV11-3 to TRBJ2-1, with unresolved D. In germline, CDR1 is SGHNT, CDR2 YENEEA. Deletions cut 3 bases from V and 3 bases from J, with 9 bases between. There are 14 residues in the CDR3. The CDR3 reads CASSFSGVYNEQFF. CDR3 bases: TGTGCCAGCAGCTTTTCTGGCGTCTACAATGAGCAGTTCTTC.

The sample holds many counts of this clonotype. The chain is built from TRBV28 and TRBJ2-7; a weak D match, TRBD2 (5 bases). The CDR3 contains 12 residues. The germline gives CDR1 MDHEN, CDR2 SYDVKM. V was trimmed by 6 bases and J by 3 bases, leaving 9 bases between them. The DNA for the CDR3 is TGTGCCAGCAGGGGAGACAACTACGAGCAGTACTTC. The encoded protein is CASRGDNYEQYF.

There are many counts of this clonotype. The genes are TRBV3-1 and TRBJ2-3; D may be TRBD1 (6 bases). There are 14 residues in the CDR3. Germline V lookup: CDR1 LGHDT, CDR2 YNNKEL (reference sequence). The V end was cut by 6 bases, the J end by 2 bases, with 12 bases between. DNA of the CDR3: TGTGCCAGCAGACCGAGGGGGATCACAGATACGCAGTATTTT. Translation: CASRPRGITDTQYF.

This clonotype was counted only a few times. The chain joins TRBV5-1 to TRBJ1-6, with D perhaps TRBD1 (6 bases). CDR1 is SGHRS, CDR2 YFSETQ, per germline. This CDR3 is 16 amino acids long. V gave up 0 bases and J gave up 7 bases, with 14 bases separating them. CDR3 DNA: TGCGCCAGCAGCTTGGAACCTTCAGGGGCGAATTCACCCCTCCACTTT. This sequence encodes CASSLEPSGANSPLHF.

The rearrangement uses TRBV19 and TRBJ2-7, with 8 bases identical to TRBD1. Trimming cost V 2 bases and J 2 bases; bases outside gene matches: 8. Looked up from germline, CDR1 is LNHDA and CDR2 is SQIVND (reference sequence). The CDR3 consists of 16 residues. The CDR3 DNA reads as TGTGCCAGTAGTATAAGTCAGAGACAGGGGACCTACGAGCAGTACTTC. Amino acids: CASSISQRQGTYEQYF.

In its sample, this clonotype was seen many times. CDR3 coding DNA: TGTGCCAGCAGCCTGGGGGAGGCCCGCACCGGGGAGCTGTTTTTT. This codes for CASSLGEARTGELFF. V is TRBV5-5 and J is TRBJ2-2, with D possibly TRBD2 on 6 matching bases. The V gene lost 4 bases and the J gene lost 4 bases, with 14 bases spanning the gap. CDR3 length: 15 amino acids. The germline CDR1 and CDR2 sequences are SGHKS and YYEKEE (reference sequence).

In its sample, this clonotype was seen a few times. The J gene is TRBJ2-7, the V gene TRBV12-3 or TRBV12-4, with TRBD1 matching 8 bases. J gave up 1 base and V 6 bases, and 2 bases lay outside the gene matches. The CDR3 contains 13 residues. The CDR3 region has the DNA TGTGCCAGCAGGGGACAGGAGTCCTACGAGCAGTACTTC. This sequence encodes CASRGQESYEQYF.

The chain recombines TRBV11-2 with TRBJ2-7, with TRBD2 matching 8 bases. This CDR3 comprises 14 residues. V trimming: 5 bases; J trimming: 3 bases; junction bases outside the gene matches: 6. Germline CDR1 reads SGHAT; CDR2 reads FQNNGV. DNA for the CDR3: TGTGCCAGCAGCGGGCAACTAGCGGTCTACGAGCAGTACTTC. It translates to CASSGQLAVYEQYF.

This clonotype was seen repeatedly, ten times or more. The CDR3 nucleotides are TGTGCCTGGATAGGACAGGGACAAGAGACCCAGTACTTC. As protein: CAWIGQGQETQYF. The chain carries TRBV30 and TRBJ2-5; 8 bases align to TRBD1. Per the germline V gene, CDR1 is GTSNPN and CDR2 is SVGIG (reference sequence). V trimming: 4 bases; J trimming: 2 bases; junction bases outside the gene matches: 3. The CDR3 sequence is 13 residues long.

This clonotype has just a few counts. This CDR3 is missing its conserved last phenylalanine or tryptophan, likely due to a read error. The gene calls are TRBV7-9 and TRBJ1-1; D is perhaps TRBD1 (6 bases). The germline CDR1 and CDR2 sequences are SEHNR and FQNEAQ (reference sequence). The V gene lost 5 bases and the J gene lost 1 base, with 14 bases spanning the gap. The CDR3 is made up of 15 amino acids. The CDR3 loop is CASSPKGHKNTEAFL. The DNA of the CDR3 is TGTGCCAGCAGCCCGAAGGGACATAAGAACACTGAAGCTTTCCTT.

V is TRBV6-1 and J is TRBJ1-2; TRBD1 agrees at 7 bases. The CDR3 sequence is 15 residues long. The germline V gene encodes CDR1 MNHNS and CDR2 SASEGT. Trimming at V came to 2 bases and at J to 2 bases, leaving 5 bases not matched to a gene. In nucleotides, the CDR3 is TGTGCCAGCAGTGAACAGGGGGGACCAAACTATGGCTACACCTTC. As protein: CASSEQGGPNYGYTF.